The clone carrying this T cell receptor (beta chain) has more than one count but fewer than ten. Unique molecular identifiers were included in an RNA-based 3' RACE TCR library. TCRdb re-analysed the 3' RACE reads in MiXCR, keeping a single row per CDR3 protein. The sample contains around 40,000 distinct CDR3 sequences, about 6.5% of which appear only once. The sample is drawn from a study of HIV-infected children after antiretroviral therapy interruption. Germline values: CDR1 SGHRS, CDR2 YFSETQ. This CDR3 is built from 15 residues. Unmatched junction bases numbered 4, after V lost 0 bases and J lost 2 bases. Treatment indicated: PENTA 11 planned treatment interruption arm or continuous ART arm. Naive CD4+ CD45RA+ CD45RO- T cells were sorted from thawed PBMCs.

This chain connects TRBV5-1 to TRBJ1-2; TRBD1 matches 7 bases. The sequencing used CD45RA+ CD4+ T cells from PBMCs, pooled from several time points, collected from a donor given antiretroviral therapy, either interrupted or continuous. Subset described: naive CD4+ CD45RA+ CD45RO- T cells. The receptor's source is a pool of human donors with HIV. The DNA for the CDR3 is TGCGCCAGCAGCTTGGTACCGGACAGGAACTATGGCTACACCTTC. Residues: CASSLVPDRNYGYTF.